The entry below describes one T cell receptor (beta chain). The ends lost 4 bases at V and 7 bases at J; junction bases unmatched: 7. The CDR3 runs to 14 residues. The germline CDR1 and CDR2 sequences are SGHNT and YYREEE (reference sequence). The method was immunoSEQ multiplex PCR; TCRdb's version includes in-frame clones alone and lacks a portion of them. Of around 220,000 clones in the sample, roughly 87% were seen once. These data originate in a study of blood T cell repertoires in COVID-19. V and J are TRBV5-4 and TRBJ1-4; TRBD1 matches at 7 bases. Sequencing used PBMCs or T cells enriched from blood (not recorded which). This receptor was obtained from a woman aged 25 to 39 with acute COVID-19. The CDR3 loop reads CASSAGTVTEKLFF. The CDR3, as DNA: TGTGCCAGCAGCGCCGGGACAGTTACTGAAAAACTGTTTTTT.